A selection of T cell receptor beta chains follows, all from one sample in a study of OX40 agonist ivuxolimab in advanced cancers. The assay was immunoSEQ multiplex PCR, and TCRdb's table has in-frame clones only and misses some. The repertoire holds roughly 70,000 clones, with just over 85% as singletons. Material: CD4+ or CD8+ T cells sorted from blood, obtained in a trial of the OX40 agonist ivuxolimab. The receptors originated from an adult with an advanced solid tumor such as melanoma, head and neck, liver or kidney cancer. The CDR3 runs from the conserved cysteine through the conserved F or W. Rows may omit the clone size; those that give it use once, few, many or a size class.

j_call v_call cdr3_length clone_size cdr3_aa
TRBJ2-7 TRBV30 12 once CAWSQGVYEQYF
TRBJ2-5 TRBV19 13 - CASSIDLQETQYF
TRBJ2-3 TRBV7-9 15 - CASSPGFTGTDTQYF
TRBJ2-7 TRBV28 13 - CVSSSGQGYEQYF
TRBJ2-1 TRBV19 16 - CASSIGDSRGGGEQFF
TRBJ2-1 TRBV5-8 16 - CASSPRDRQGYNEQFF
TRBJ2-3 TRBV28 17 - CATLPSSGAIGTDTQYF
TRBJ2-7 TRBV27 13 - CASSWGVAYEQYF
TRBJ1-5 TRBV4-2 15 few CASSQGGQEYQPQHF
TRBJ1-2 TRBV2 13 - CASKWDGNYGYTF
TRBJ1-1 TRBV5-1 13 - CASSFMVNTEAFF
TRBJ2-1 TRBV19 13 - CASCGSSYNEQFF
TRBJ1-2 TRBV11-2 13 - CASSPIRTHGYTF
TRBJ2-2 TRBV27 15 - CASSLSGMNTGELFF
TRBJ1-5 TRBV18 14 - CASSPQGPGQPQHF
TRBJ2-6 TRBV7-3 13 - CASRSSGANVLTF
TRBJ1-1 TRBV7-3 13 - CASSPVGGAEAFF
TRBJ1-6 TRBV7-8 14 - CASSSGRLNSPLHF
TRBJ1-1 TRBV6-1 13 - CASSNRDFSEAFF
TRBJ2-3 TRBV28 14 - CASSSPQGGDTQYF
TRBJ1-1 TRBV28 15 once CASSLGDRAITEAFF
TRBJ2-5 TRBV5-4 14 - CASSFWREKETQYF